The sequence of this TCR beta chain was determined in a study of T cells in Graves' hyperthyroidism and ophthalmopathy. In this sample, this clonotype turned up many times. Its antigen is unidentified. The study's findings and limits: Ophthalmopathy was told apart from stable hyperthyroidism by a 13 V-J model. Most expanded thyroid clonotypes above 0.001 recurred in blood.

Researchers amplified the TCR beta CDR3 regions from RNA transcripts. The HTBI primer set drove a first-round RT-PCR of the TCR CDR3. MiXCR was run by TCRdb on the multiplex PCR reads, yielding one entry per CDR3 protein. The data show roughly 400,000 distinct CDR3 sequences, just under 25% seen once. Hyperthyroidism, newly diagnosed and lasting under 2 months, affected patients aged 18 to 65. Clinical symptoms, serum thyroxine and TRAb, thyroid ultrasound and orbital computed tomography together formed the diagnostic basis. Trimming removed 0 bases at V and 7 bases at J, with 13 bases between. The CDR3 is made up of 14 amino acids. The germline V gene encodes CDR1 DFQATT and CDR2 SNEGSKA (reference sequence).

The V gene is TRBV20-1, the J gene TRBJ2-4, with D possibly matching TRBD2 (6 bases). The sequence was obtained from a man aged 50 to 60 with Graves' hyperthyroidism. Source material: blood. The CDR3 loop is CSARDRRDFNIQYF. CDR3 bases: TGCAGTGCTAGAGACCGGCGGGATTTTAACATTCAGTACTTC.